This T cell receptor beta chain was sequenced for a study of blood T cell repertoires in COVID-19. Study details: Acute and convalescent COVID-19 specimens originated in the United States, Italy and Spain.

This clone has a handful of counts. The method was immunoSEQ multiplex PCR; TCRdb's version includes in-frame clones alone and lacks a portion of them. The data show 50,000 to 75,000 clones, around 82% seen once. The V gene lost 3 bases and the J gene lost 0 bases, with 8 bases spanning the gap. Germline V gene sequence: CDR1 SEHNR, CDR2 FQNEAQ (reference sequence). This CDR3 has 14 residues. The TCR sequence derives from an elderly man with active or convalescent COVID-19. The genes are TRBV7-9 and TRBJ1-1; D uncertain. Sequencing was carried out using peripheral blood. The chain's CDR3 is CASSFQQMNTEAFF. The CDR3 region has the DNA TGTGCCAGCAGCTTTCAACAGATGAACACTGAAGCTTTCTTT.